This entry lists 18 T cell receptor beta chains sequenced from one sample in a study of T cell repertoires in cytomegalovirus infection. TCRdb analysed the reads with MiXCR anew, one entry per CDR3 protein. The table lists nearly 650,000 distinct CDR3 sequences, roughly 24% of them singletons. Sequencing was performed on CD8+ T cells from PBMCs. All receptors derive from a human donor in good health (CMV status not recorded). Some clones in this sample may be carry-over from other donors' samples.

The gene calls are TRBV20-1 and TRBJ2-5, with 8 bases that match TRBD2. The germline gives CDR1 DFQATT, CDR2 SNEGSKA (reference sequence). The CDR3 has 17 amino acids. V lost 3 bases and J lost 9; bases outside the gene matches: 21. CDR3 protein: CSASPLAEDTPGDAQYF. DNA for the CDR3: TGCAGTGCTAGCCCACTAGCGGAGGATACCCCTGGGGACGCCCAGTACTTC.

This clonotype was detected a few times. J is TRBJ2-1 and V is TRBV5-6, with TRBD2 matching over 7 bases. CDR1 and CDR2 from the germline V gene are SGHDT and YYEEEE. The CDR3 has 14 residues. Germline trimming cut 10 bases from V and 3 bases from J; bases unmatched to any gene: 10. For the CDR3, the DNA is TGTGCCGGGGAGGCTAGCGGTGTCTACAATGAGCAGTTCTTC. It translates to CAGEASGVYNEQFF.

The chain carries TRBV28 and TRBJ1-5, with D perhaps TRBD1 (6 bases). Germline CDR1 is MDHEN and CDR2 is SYDVKM. The CDR3 sequence is 13 residues long. The CDR3 loop is CVTTGGRNQPQHF. The CDR3 nucleotides read TGTGTTACGACAGGAGGTAGAAATCAGCCCCAGCATTTT.

The chain employs TRBV29-1 and TRBJ2-5, with a tentative D call TRBD1 (6 bases). V was cut by 3 bases and J by 4 bases, with 12 bases left in between. Germline CDR1 and CDR2: SQVTM and ANQGSEA. The length of the CDR3 is 13 residues. CDR3 DNA: TGCAGCGTTGATAGGACAGCTCTAGAGACCCAGTACTTC. Translating gives CSVDRTALETQYF.

This clonotype was picked up many times. The CDR3, as DNA: TGTGCCAGCAGTTACTCGACAGGATTCAACTATGGCTACACCTTC. This sequence encodes CASSYSTGFNYGYTF. This chain links TRBV6-5 with TRBJ1-2; a weak D match, TRBD1 (6 bases). The V gene lost 0 bases and the J gene lost 2 bases, with 10 bases spanning the gap. Germline CDR1 MNHEY, CDR2 SVGAGI. The CDR3 totals 15 residues.

With regard to this clonotype: It may be a read error: a sequence one base away is much more abundant. The chain carries TRBV7-9 and TRBJ1-5, with D unresolved. Germline assignment: CDR1 SEHNR and CDR2 FQNEAQ (reference sequence). The CDR3 spans 13 residues. CDR3 sequence (DNA): TGTGCCAGCAGATTAGAAGTTACTCAGCCCCAGCATTTT. It translates to CASRLEVTQPQHF.

In its sample, this clonotype was seen a few times. The chain uses TRBV20-1 and TRBJ2-1; D unresolved. Trimming removed 1 base at V and 3 bases at J, with 10 bases between. Germline V gene data show CDR1 as DFQATT and CDR2 as SNEGSKA (reference sequence). The CDR3 is 14 residues long. The CDR3 DNA follows: TGCAGTGCTAGAGTGGACCATAACTACAATGAGCAGTTCTTC. The encoded protein is CSARVDHNYNEQFF.

The chain uses TRBV6-5 and TRBJ2-2; TRBD2 matches at 10 bases. CDR1 and CDR2 (germline): MNHEY, SVGAGI. V was pared by 4 bases and J by 4 bases, with 6 bases of the junction left unmatched. The CDR3 covers 16 residues. CDR3 nucleotide sequence: TGTGCCAGCAGTTGGGGTAGCGGGGGGCCCACCGGGGAGCTGTTTTTT. It yields the protein CASSWGSGGPTGELFF.

The chain joins TRBV5-8 to TRBJ2-3; a possible D gene is TRBD1 (6 bases). V lost 0 bases and J lost 2, with 10 bases in between. This CDR3 contains 15 residues. Germline values: CDR1 SGHTS, CDR2 YDEGEE. The CDR3 here is CASSLGQATTDTQYF. As DNA, the CDR3 is TGTGCCAGCAGCTTGGGACAGGCGACCACAGATACGCAGTATTTT.

The sample holds many counts of this clonotype. The chain carries TRBV7-2 and TRBJ2-5, with D perhaps matching TRBD2 (6 bases). The CDR3 consists of 17 residues. Germline V gives CDR1 SGHTA, CDR2 FQGNSA. V lost 4 bases to trimming and J lost 5 bases, with 23 bases between them. Written as DNA, the CDR3 is TGTGCCAGCAGCTCGAGGGCATCGGCGGGGTTGTATGAGACCCAGTACTTC. As protein: CASSSRASAGLYETQYF. Full variable domain (outside the CDR3, taken from reference TRBV7-2 and TRBJ2-5): GAGVSQSPSNKVTEKGKDVELRCDPISGHTALYWYRQSLGQGLEFLIYFQGNSAPDKSGLPSDRFSAERTGGSVSTLTIQRTQQEDSAVYLCASSSRASAGLYETQYFGPGTRLLVL.

The chain combines TRBV2 with TRBJ2-3; TRBD2 might be the D (6 bases). This CDR3 is 13 amino acids long. The V gene lost 11 bases and the J gene lost 4 bases, with 16 bases spanning the gap. Germline loops: CDR1 SNHLY, CDR2 FYNNEI. The CDR3 nucleotides are TGTGCCGGGGGACGGGAGCCGGCAGATACGCAGTATTTT. Its protein product is CAGGREPADTQYF. The variable domain in full, completed from reference TRBV2 and TRBJ2-3, reads EPEVTQTPSHQVTQMGQEVILRCVPISNHLYFYWYRQILGQKVEFLVSFYNNEISEKSEIFDDQFSVERPDGSNFTLKIRSTKLEDSAMYFCAGGREPADTQYFGPGTRLTVL.

This clonotype was picked up many times. The J gene is TRBJ2-7, the V gene TRBV7-2, with D unresolved. V was pared by 3 bases and J by 0 bases, with 6 bases between. The CDR3 is 13 amino acids. Germline loops: CDR1 SGHTA, CDR2 FQGNSA. CDR3 sequence (DNA): TGTGCCAGCAGCTTTGGACCCTCCTACGAGCAGTACTTC. Translation: CASSFGPSYEQYF.

The genes are TRBV2 and TRBJ1-3; D might be TRBD1 (6 bases). The V end lost 2 bases, the J end lost 5 bases, and 10 bases lay between the germline ends. The germline CDR1 and CDR2 sequences are SNHLY and FYNNEI. CDR3 length: 14 residues. CDR3 in amino acids: CASSEPGARNTIYF. The DNA of the CDR3 is TGTGCCAGCAGTGAACCAGGGGCACGAAACACCATATATTTT.

This clonotype was detected only a few times. The chain couples TRBV19 to TRBJ1-6; D gene unclear. Germline V gene data show CDR1 as LNHDA and CDR2 as SQIVND (reference sequence). CDR3 size: 15 residues. V was shortened by 6 bases and J by 8 bases, with 17 bases between the two germline ends. CDR3 residues: CASRMNWPDDSPLHF. CDR3 nucleotide sequence: TGTGCCAGTAGGATGAATTGGCCGGACGATTCACCCCTCCACTTT.

A remark on this clonotype: A read error is possible here, since a much larger clone lies one base away. CDR3 amino acids: CASRGWGHPEETQYF. The CDR3 nucleotides read TGTGCCAGCAGGGGGTGGGGACACCCAGAAGAGACCCAGTACTTC. This chain connects TRBV12-3 or TRBV12-4 to TRBJ2-5, with a tentative D call TRBD1 (6 bases). V dropped 6 bases and J dropped 3 bases, with 17 bases sitting between them. The CDR3 is 15 amino acids.

CDR3 coding DNA: TGTGCCAGCAGCCAAGGATTACCGAACACTGAAGCTTTCTTT. As protein: CASSQGLPNTEAFF. The V gene is TRBV14, the J gene TRBJ1-1; D ambiguous. The CDR3 sequence is 14 residues long. The germline V gene has CDR1 SGHDN and CDR2 FVKESK. The ends were cut back, 1 base at V and 1 base at J, with 7 bases in the middle.

The chain is built from TRBV4-3 and TRBJ2-2, with TRBD2 identical over 10 bases. V gave up 0 bases and J gave up 4 bases; unmatched junction bases: 5. There are 17 residues in the CDR3. CDR1 and CDR2 from the germline V gene are LGHNA and YSLEER. The CDR3 is CASSQDSGGRGTGELFF. DNA of the CDR3: TGCGCCAGCAGCCAAGATAGCGGGGGGCGGGGCACCGGGGAGCTGTTTTTT.

This clonotype was seen only a few times. V gene TRBV7-9 combines with J gene TRBJ1-5; no clear D. This CDR3 has 12 residues. Looked up from germline, CDR1 is SEHNR and CDR2 is FQNEAQ (reference sequence). The V gene lost 2 bases and the J gene lost 7 bases, with 6 bases spanning the gap. In DNA, the CDR3 is TGTGCCAGCAGCTTAACCGGACAGCCCCAGCATTTT. Translating it yields CASSLTGQPQHF.